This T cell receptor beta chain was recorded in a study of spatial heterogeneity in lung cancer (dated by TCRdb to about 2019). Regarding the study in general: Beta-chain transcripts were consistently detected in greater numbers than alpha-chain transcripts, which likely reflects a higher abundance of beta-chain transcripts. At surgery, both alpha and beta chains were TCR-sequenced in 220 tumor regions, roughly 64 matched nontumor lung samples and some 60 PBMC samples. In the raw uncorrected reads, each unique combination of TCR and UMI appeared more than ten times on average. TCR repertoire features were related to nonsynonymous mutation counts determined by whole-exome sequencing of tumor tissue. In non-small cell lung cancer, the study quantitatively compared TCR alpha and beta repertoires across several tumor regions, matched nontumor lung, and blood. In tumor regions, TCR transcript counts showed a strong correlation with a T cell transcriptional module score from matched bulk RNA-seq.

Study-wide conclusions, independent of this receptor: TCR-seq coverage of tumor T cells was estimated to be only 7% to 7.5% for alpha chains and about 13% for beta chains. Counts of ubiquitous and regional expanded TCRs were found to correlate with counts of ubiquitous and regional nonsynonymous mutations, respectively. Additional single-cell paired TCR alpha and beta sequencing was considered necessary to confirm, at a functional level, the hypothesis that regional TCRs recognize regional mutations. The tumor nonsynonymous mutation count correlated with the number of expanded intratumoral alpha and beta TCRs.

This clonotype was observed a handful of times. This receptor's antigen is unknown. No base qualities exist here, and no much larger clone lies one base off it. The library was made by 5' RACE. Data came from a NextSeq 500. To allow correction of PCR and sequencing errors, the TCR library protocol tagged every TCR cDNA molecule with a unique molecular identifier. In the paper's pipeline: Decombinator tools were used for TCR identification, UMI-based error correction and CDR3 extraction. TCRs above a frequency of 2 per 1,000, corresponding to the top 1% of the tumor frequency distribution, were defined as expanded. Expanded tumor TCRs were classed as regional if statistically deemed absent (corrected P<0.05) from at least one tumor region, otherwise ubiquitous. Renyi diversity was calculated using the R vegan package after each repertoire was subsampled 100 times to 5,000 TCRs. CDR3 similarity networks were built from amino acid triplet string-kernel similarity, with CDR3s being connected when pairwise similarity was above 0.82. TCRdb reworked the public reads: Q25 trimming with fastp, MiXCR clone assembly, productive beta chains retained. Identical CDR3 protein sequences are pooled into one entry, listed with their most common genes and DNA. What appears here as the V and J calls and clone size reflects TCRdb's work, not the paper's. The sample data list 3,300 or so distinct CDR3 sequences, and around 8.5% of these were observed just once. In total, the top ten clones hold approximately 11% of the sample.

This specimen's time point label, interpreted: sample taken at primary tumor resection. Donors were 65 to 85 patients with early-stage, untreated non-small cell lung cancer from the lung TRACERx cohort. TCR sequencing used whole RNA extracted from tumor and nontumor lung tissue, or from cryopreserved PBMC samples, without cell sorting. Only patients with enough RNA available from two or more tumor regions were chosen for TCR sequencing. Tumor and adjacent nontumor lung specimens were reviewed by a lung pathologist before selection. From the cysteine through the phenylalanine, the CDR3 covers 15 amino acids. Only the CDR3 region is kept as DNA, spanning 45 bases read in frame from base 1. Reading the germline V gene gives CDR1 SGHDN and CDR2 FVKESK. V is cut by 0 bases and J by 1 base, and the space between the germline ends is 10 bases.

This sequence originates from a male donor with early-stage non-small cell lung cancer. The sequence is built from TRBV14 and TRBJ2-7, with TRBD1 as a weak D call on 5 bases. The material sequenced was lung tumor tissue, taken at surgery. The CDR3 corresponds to CASSQDGRASYEQYF. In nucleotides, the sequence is TGTGCCAGCAGCCAAGATGGCAGGGCATCCTACGAGCAGTACTTC.